This TCR beta chain was sequenced in a study of tumor-infiltrating lymphocytes in primary liver carcinoma. Overall study context: Sequencing of the samples generated roughly 3.65 to 8 million productive TCRbeta reads, with similar yields across tissue types. Study-wide findings and caveats: Because of bulk unsorted sampling, CD4+ and CD8+ repertoires were not subjected to comparison.

As concerns this clonotype: The antigen remains unidentified.

TCR beta cDNA was prepared out of roughly 0.45 ug total RNA by means of a constant-region primer. It was through three nested multiplex PCR rounds of slightly modified ARM-PCR that TCR beta libraries arose. Primers for the first two PCR rounds were TRBV1-TRBV30 forward primers and a C-beta reverse primer (10 cycles per round). TCRdb recomputed calls from the multiplex PCR reads with MiXCR, one row per CDR3 protein. The sample lists about 310,000 distinct CDR3 sequences, around three fifths occurring once. This CDR3 is built from 14 residues. Trimming removed 4 bases at V and 1 base at J, with 10 bases between. Germline-derived CDR1 and CDR2 are SGHDT and YYEEEE. In addition to blood RNA drawn from unsorted whole blood, germline DNA was extracted. In advance of surgery, roughly 4.4 milliliters of peripheral blood were collected.

V is TRBV5-6 and J is TRBJ2-3; a weak D match, TRBD2 (5 bases). This TCR was recovered from a woman aged 25 to 39 with primary liver carcinoma and hepatitis B virus infection. The sample was peripheral blood. The CDR3 loop reads CASSQIGGTDTQYF. DNA of the CDR3: TGTGCCAGCAGCCAGATCGGGGGCACAGATACGCAGTATTTT.